Each of the 3 T cell receptor beta chains below was sequenced from the same sample in a study of T cells in Graves' hyperthyroidism and ophthalmopathy. Amplification of TCR beta CDR3 regions was performed using RNA transcripts as template. First-round RT-PCR targeting the TCR CDR3 was performed with the HTBI primer set. TCRdb used MiXCR to reprocess the multiplex PCR reads, holding one entry per CDR3 protein. The data contain 650,000 to 750,000 distinct CDR3 sequences, 11% to 15% of them singletons. What was sequenced was blood. These receptors were obtained from a woman aged 18-29 years with Graves' hyperthyroidism.

This clonotype was picked up many times. The chain employs TRBV6-2 or TRBV6-3 and TRBJ2-3, with D possibly being TRBD1 or TRBD2 (6 bases each). The length of the CDR3 is 14 residues. With 8 bases removed from V and 0 bases from J, the gap between germline ends came to 12 bases. Germline CDR1 and CDR2: MNHEY and SVGEGT. The CDR3 reads CASRRGVSTDTQYF. The CDR3 nucleotides are TGTGCCAGCCGTAGGGGGGTTAGCACAGATACGCAGTATTTT.

This CDR3 reads CASSYSERDRSRSSTETQYF. Written as DNA, the CDR3 is TGTGCCAGCAGTTACTCTGAAAGGGACAGAAGTAGAAGTAGTACGGAGACCCAGTACTTC. This chain connects TRBV6-5 to TRBJ2-5; 7 positions agree with TRBD1. Per the germline V gene, CDR1 is MNHEY and CDR2 is SVGAGI. V gave up 0 bases and J gave up 5 bases; unmatched junction bases: 21. The CDR3 consists of 20 residues.

This clonotype was observed at least ten times. The chain has TRBV27 and TRBJ2-7; maybe TRBD2 (5 bases). V lost 2 bases and J 2 bases, leaving 10 bases between the germline ends. The CDR3 is 14 amino acids. Germline assignment: CDR1 MNHEY and CDR2 SMNVEV (reference sequence). The CDR3 spells CASSLVAPPYEQYF. The CDR3 DNA reads TGTGCCAGCAGTTTAGTAGCGCCACCCTACGAGCAGTACTTC.